Listed below are T cell receptor beta chains from one sample, sequenced in a study of T cells in Graves' hyperthyroidism and ophthalmopathy. TCRdb fed the multiplex PCR reads into MiXCR, producing one record per CDR3 protein. The sample carries around 540,000 distinct CDR3 sequences, around 16% recorded once. The sequenced material came from blood. These receptors originate from a woman under 40 with Graves' ophthalmopathy. The CDR3 runs from the conserved cysteine through the conserved F or W.

v_call cdr3_aa
TRBV11-2 CASSLEQVGGELFF
TRBV28 CASINLLGGVEQYF
TRBV30 CAWSRGEGSADTQYF
TRBV12-3/TRBV12-4 CASSFQGSSLTEAFF
TRBV25-1 CASSEGHPGGEKLFF
TRBV6-2/TRBV6-3 CASSPSRVAGLAKNIQYF
TRBV12-3/TRBV12-4 CASSQGQWKLPEAFF
TRBV27 CASSLVTSGLEQYF
TRBV28 CASSPGQGAVDGYTF
TRBV28 CATSSGSYEQYF
TRBV11-3 CASSSGTSGRWNEQFF
TRBV7-2 CASSPGRDEQFF
TRBV6-1 CASRGSDTQYF
TRBV4-1 CASSQLGTSGSFYEQYF
TRBV28 CASSVGQMNTEAFF
TRBV29-1 CSVGEGREQFF
TRBV2 CASNLAGDTDTQYF
TRBV12-3/TRBV12-4 CASRGRSDRNTQYF
TRBV4-3 CASSQDEFHRQGGAFF
TRBV12-3/TRBV12-4 CASSLRAFRVLYGYTF
TRBV6-5 CASSYRLAGGPEYF
TRBV3-1 CASSQARREQYF
TRBV28 CASSLSSGSDEQYF
TRBV20-1 CSARGDWEETQYF
TRBV7-2 CASSLHLGRSGNTIYF
TRBV7-2 CASSFSRNSPLHF
TRBV13 CASSFRLGHKTEAFF
TRBV5-1 CASSFGGGDSPLHF
TRBV14 CASSQDPRRDADTQYF
TRBV6-1 CASSAPGGRSNTEAFF
TRBV28 CASSLHLNLSNTGELFF
TRBV4-1 CASSGSLAGGYDNEQFF
TRBV6-1 CASRLVAGAGDTQYF
TRBV13 CASSVSGDSSAEQYF
TRBV6-2/TRBV6-3 CASSYDRDRDEQYF
TRBV28 CASSPPDRVVFEQYF
TRBV20-1 CSARGDAFRREKLFF
TRBV7-3 CASSPDSGGAETQYF
TRBV4-3 CASSQDSSVNSYNEQFF
TRBV20-1 CSANLGGDLETQYF
TRBV11-2 CASSSPGLDSPDTQYF
TRBV11-2 CASSFLRQKPLEQYF
TRBV11-2 CASSLKLTGDVAKNIQYF
TRBV2 CASNSGLAANEQFF
TRBV7-9 CASSPQDRGEEKLFF
TRBV5-1 CASRFGEDRGYEQYF
TRBV19 CASSYSGRDETQYF
TRBV7-9 CASSSGTGERGYTF
TRBV30 CAWTRTANYGYTF
TRBV3-1 CASSLVRGEQFF
TRBV7-6 CASSLAKDGGVTEAFF
TRBV9 CASSATANTGELFF